These T cell receptor beta chains were read from a single sample in a study of T cell responses to AZD1222 COVID-19 vaccine. The table came from immunoSEQ multiplex PCR; TCRdb's copy has only in-frame clones and leaves some out. This sample has some 110,000 clones, with roughly 93% found just once. The specimen was peripheral blood, collected 28 days after the second AZD1222 dose. The receptors shown here come from an adult who received the AZD1222 COVID-19 vaccine. Both conserved end residues are part of each CDR3. D genes are given only for firm matches. Part of the rows lack a size; the others show once, few, many or a class for expanded clones.

TRBJ2-7 | . | TRBV7-9 | TRBD1 | CASSLTQGAYEQYF | TGTGCCAGCAGCCTTACCCAGGGGGCTTACGAGCAGTACTTC
TRBJ2-3 | . | TRBV11-2 | TRBD2 | CASSHFRATSERDTDTQYF | TGTGCCAGCAGCCATTTTCGGGCTACTAGCGAGAGGGACACAGATACGCAGTATTTT
TRBJ1-1 | . | TRBV4-2 | TRBD1 | CASSSGTGGFGTEAFF | TGTGCCAGCAGCTCGGGGACAGGGGGCTTCGGCACTGAAGCTTTCTTT
TRBJ1-2 | . | TRBV4-2 | . | CASSQLGQAIYTF | TGTGCCAGCAGCCAACTGGGCCAGGCGATCTACACCTTC
TRBJ2-3 | . | TRBV9 | TRBD2 | CASSQPLKRTSGRGDTDTQYF | TGTGCCAGCAGTCAACCCCTTAAGAGGACTAGCGGGAGGGGCGACACAGATACGCAGTATTTT
TRBJ1-1 | few | TRBV7-8 | . | CASSLSRNTEAFF | TGTGCCAGCAGCTTAAGTAGGAACACTGAAGCTTTCTTT
TRBJ1-4 | . | TRBV5-1 | . | CASSLEGRGGEKLFF | TGCGCCAGCAGCCTAGAAGGCAGGGGAGGTGAAAAACTGTTTTTT
TRBJ1-5 | . | TRBV21-1 | . | CASSNVRQDPHQPQHF | TGTGCCAGCAGCAATGTTAGACAGGATCCCCATCAGCCCCAGCATTTT
TRBJ1-1 | . | TRBV5-1 | . | CASSSAFPDTEAFF | TGCGCCAGCAGCTCCGCGTTTCCGGACACTGAAGCTTTCTTT
TRBJ1-1 | . | TRBV1 | . | CTSSPPPAQNTEAFF | TGCACCAGCAGCCCCCCACCAGCCCAGAACACTGAAGCTTTCTTT
TRBJ1-4 | . | TRBV2 | . | CASSTGPINEKLFF | TGTGCCAGCAGCACGGGACCGATTAATGAAAAACTGTTTTTT
TRBJ2-3 | . | TRBV27 | . | CASSLVGAGTDTQYF | TGTGCCAGCAGTTTAGTGGGAGCGGGCACAGATACGCAGTATTTT
TRBJ1-2 | . | TRBV5-4 | . | CASSLEGGLGYTF | TGTGCCAGCAGCTTGGAGGGGGGACTTGGCTACACCTTC
TRBJ1-2 | once | TRBV4-1 | TRBD1 | CASSQSTGIDYGYTF | TGCGCCAGCAGCCAATCGACAGGGATAGACTATGGCTACACCTTC
TRBJ1-5 | . | TRBV2 | TRBD1 | CASSADREGNQPQHF | TGTGCCAGCAGCGCGGACAGGGAAGGCAATCAGCCCCAGCATTTT
TRBJ1-5 | . | TRBV18 | . | CASSPPGRGNQPQHF | TGTGCCAGCTCACCACCGGGGCGCGGCAATCAGCCCCAGCATTTT